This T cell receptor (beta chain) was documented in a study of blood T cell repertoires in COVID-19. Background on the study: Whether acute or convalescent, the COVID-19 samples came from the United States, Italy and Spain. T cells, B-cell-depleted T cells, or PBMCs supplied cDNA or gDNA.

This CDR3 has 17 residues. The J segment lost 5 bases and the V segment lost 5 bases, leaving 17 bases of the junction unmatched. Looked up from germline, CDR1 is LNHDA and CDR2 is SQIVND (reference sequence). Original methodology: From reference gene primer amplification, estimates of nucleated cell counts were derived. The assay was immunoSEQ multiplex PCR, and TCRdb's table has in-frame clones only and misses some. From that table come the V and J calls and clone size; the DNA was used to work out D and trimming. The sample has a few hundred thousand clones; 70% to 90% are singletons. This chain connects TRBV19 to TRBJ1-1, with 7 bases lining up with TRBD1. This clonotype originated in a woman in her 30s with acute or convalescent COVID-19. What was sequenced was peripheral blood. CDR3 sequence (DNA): TGTGCCAGTAGTTCCCGACAGGGAGGTCCAAGGAAGACTGAAGCTTTCTTT. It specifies CASSSRQGGPRKTEAFF. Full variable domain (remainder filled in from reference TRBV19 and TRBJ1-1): DGGITQSPKYLFRKEGQNVTLSCEQNLNHDAMYWYRQDPGQGLRLIYYSQIVNDFQKGDIAEGYSVSREKKESFPLTVTSAQKNPTAFYLCASSSRQGGPRKTEAFFGQGTRLTVV.